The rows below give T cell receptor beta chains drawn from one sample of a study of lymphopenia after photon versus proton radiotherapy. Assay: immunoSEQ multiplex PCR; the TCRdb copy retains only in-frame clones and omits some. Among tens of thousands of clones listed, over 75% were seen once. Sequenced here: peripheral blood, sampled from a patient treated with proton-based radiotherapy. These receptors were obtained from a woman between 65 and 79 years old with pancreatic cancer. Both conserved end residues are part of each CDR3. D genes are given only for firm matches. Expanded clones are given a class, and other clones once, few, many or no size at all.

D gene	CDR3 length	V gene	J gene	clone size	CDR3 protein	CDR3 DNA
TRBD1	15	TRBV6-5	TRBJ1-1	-	CASSRGQVIDTEAFF	TGTGCCAGCAGCCGAGGACAGGTGATCGACACTGAAGCTTTCTTT
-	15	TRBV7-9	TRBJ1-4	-	CASSLSQATNEKLFF	TGTGCCAGCAGCTTATCCCAAGCAACTAATGAAAAACTGTTTTTT
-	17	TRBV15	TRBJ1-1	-	CATSRVSGAFRNTEAFF	TGTGCCACCAGCAGAGTTTCAGGTGCTTTTAGAAACACTGAAGCTTTCTTT
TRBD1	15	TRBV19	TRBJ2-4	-	CASSSARDSTYIQYF	TGTGCCAGTTCGTCAGCCCGGGACAGCACGTACATTCAGTACTTC
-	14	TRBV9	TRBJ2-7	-	CASSLTSTLGEQYF	TGTGCCAGCAGCCTTACATCCACCCTGGGAGAGCAGTACTTC
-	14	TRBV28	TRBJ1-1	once	CASRPLGANTEAFF	TGTGCCAGCAGGCCCTTGGGGGCCAACACTGAAGCTTTCTTT
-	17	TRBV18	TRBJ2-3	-	CASSPIGRTLATDTQYF	TGTGCCAGCTCCCCGATTGGGCGGACTCTAGCCACAGATACGCAGTATTTT
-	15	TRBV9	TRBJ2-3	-	CASSVDTGTTDTQYF	TGTGCCAGCAGCGTAGACACGGGAACCACAGATACGCAGTATTTT
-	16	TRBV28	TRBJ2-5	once	CASSLNAGPSGETQYF	TGTGCCAGCAGTTTAAATGCGGGTCCCTCGGGAGAGACCCAGTACTTC
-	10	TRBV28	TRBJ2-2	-	CASSSGELFF	TGTGCCAGCAGTTCCGGGGAGCTGTTTTTT
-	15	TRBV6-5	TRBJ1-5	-	CASKVEGNSNQPQHF	TGTGCCAGCAAAGTCGAAGGAAATAGCAATCAGCCCCAGCATTTT
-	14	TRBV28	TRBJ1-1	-	CASREGGLNTEAFF	TGTGCCAGCAGAGAGGGGGGGCTGAACACTGAAGCTTTCTTT
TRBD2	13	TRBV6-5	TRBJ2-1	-	CASSRTSNYEQFF	TGTGCCAGCAGTCGGACTAGTAACTATGAGCAGTTCTTC
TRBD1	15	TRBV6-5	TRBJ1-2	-	CASSYRGQGDYGYTF	TGTGCCAGCAGTTACCGCGGACAGGGCGACTATGGCTACACCTTC
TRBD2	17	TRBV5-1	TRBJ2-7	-	CASSLRELAGFPYEQYF	TGCGCCAGCAGCTTGCGGGAACTAGCGGGCTTCCCCTACGAGCAGTACTTC
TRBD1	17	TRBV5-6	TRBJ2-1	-	CASSLTGQVSSYNEQFF	TGTGCCAGCAGCCTCACCGGACAGGTGAGCTCCTACAATGAGCAGTTCTTC
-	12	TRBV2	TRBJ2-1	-	CASSENDNEQFF	TGTGCCAGCAGTGAAAATGACAATGAGCAGTTCTTC
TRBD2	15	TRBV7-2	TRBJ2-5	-	CASSLGGRAGETQYF	TGTGCCAGCAGCTTAGGCGGGAGGGCCGGGGAGACCCAGTACTTC
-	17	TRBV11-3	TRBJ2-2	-	CASSLAPLGPNTGELFF	TGTGCCAGCAGCTTAGCTCCACTAGGTCCCAACACCGGGGAGCTGTTTTTT
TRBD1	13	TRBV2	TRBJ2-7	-	CASSETQGYEQYF	TGTGCCAGCAGTGAAACACAGGGGTACGAGCAGTACTTC
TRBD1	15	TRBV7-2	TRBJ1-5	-	CASRDGTGGYQPQHF	TGTGCCAGCCGCGACGGTACAGGGGGGTATCAGCCCCAGCATTTT
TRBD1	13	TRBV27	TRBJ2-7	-	CASSRQGLTPEYF	TGTGCCAGCAGTCGACAGGGGTTGACCCCGGAGTACTTC